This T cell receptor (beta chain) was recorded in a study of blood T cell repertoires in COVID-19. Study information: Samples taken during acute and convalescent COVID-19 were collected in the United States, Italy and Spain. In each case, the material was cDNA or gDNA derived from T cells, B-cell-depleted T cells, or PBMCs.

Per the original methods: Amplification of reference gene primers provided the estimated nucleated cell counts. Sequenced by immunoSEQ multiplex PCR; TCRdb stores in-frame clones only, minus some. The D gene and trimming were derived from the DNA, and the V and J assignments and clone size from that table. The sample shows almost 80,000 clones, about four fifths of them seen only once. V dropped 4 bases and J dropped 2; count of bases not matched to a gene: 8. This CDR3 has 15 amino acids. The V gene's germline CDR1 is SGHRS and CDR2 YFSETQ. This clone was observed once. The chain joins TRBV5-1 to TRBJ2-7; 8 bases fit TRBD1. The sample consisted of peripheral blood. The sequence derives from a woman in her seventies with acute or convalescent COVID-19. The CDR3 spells CASSQTGTGTYEQYF. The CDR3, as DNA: TGCGCCAGCAGCCAGACCGGGACAGGAACCTACGAGCAGTACTTC. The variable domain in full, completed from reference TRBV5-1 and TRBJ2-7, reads KAGVTQTPRYLIKTRGQQVTLSCSPISGHRSVSWYQQTPGQGLQFLFEYFSETQRNKGNFPGRFSGRQFSNSRSEMNVSTLELGDSALYLCASSQTGTGTYEQYFGPGTRLTVT.